Sequencing of this T cell receptor (beta chain) was carried out in a study of T cell responses to AZD1222 COVID-19 vaccine. General study results and limits: Among the donors, most were white British and more were female, and clonal diversity was possibly underestimated. Every sample of the repertoires postdated the peak T cell response. Compared with day 0, the breadth and depth of the Spike-specific TCR repertoire rose significantly after two doses of AZD1222. Vaccine-associated CD4 TCRs spanned spike, dominant at 160-218 and 743-854.

Generated by immunoSEQ multiplex PCR, the TCRdb table keeps only in-frame clones and is missing some. In the table there are 130,000 to 150,000 clones, roughly 90% of which are singletons. The CDR3 is made up of 16 amino acids. Germline CDR1 and CDR2: LGHNA and YSLEER. The ends were cut back, 0 bases at V and 1 base at J, with 12 bases in the middle. Regarding this clone: The antigen remains undetermined.

The chain couples TRBV4-3 to TRBJ1-1, with D hard to call. Here the sequenced sample was peripheral blood, taken on day 0 of AZD1222 vaccination. The source is an adult in good health. DNA of the CDR3: TGCGCCAGCAGCCAAGAGCGGACTGACTCGAACACTGAAGCTTTCTTT. Encoded protein: CASSQERTDSNTEAFF.